This TCR beta chain derives from a study of blood T cells in healthy people across ages. The wider study: Template-switching capture recovered about one barcoded beta molecule per two T cells.

Study-level findings and limits: Donor CMV status, an unknown factor, possibly confounded changes in expanded clonotypes.

A second 7 to 11 cycle PCR used barcoded and J-beta primers. TCRdb reanalysed the 5' RACE reads using MiXCR and keeps one entry per CDR3 protein. The table lists about 1.4 million distinct CDR3 sequences, roughly 60% of them singletons. The germline CDR1 and CDR2 sequences are LNHDA and SQIVND (reference sequence). This CDR3 has 14 residues. The V end lost 5 bases, the J end lost 0 bases, and 8 bases lay between the germline ends. Comment on this clonotype: What it binds is not known.

The sample taken for sequencing was blood. V gene TRBV19 combines with J gene TRBJ2-1; no clear D. The sequence was collected from a man aged 18 to 30 in good health. The DNA for the CDR3 is TGTGCCAGTAGTTATTACAGCTCCTACAATGAGCAGTTCTTC. This codes for CASSYYSSYNEQFF.